Presented here are 30 T cell receptor beta chains from one specimen sequenced in a study of blood T cell repertoires in COVID-19. The method was immunoSEQ multiplex PCR; TCRdb's version includes in-frame clones alone and lacks a portion of them. The data hold several thousand clones, with around 90% observed a single time. Sequenced: peripheral blood. Every receptor here comes from a human donor in a cohort sampled during active COVID-19.

This sequence joins TRBV15 and TRBJ2-2, with D tentatively TRBD1 (6 bases). Germline assignment: CDR1 LNHNV and CDR2 YYDKDF (reference sequence). The CDR3 totals 15 residues. V lost 0 bases to trimming and J lost 4 bases, with 9 bases between them. The CDR3 sequence is CATSRDRGGTGELFF. The CDR3 bases are TGTGCCACCAGCAGAGACAGGGGCGGCACCGGGGAGCTGTTTTTT.

This clone was counted only a few times. V usage is TRBV6-6 and J usage is TRBJ1-4, with a weak D call TRBD1 (5 bases). Trimming left V 6 bases short and J 2 bases short, with 16 bases between. The CDR3 loop spans 16 amino acids. Germline CDR1 MNHNY, CDR2 SVGAGI (reference sequence). The CDR3 loop reads CASRTGIRGTNEKLFF. The CDR3 DNA reads as TGTGCCAGCAGAACGGGGATTCGGGGGACTAATGAAAAACTGTTTTTT.

The chain uses TRBV29-1 and TRBJ1-2; D might be TRBD1 (5 bases). The length of the CDR3 is 12 residues. Germline loops: CDR1 SQVTM, CDR2 ANQGSEA. Trimming left V 4 bases short and J 4 bases short, with 10 bases between. The CDR3 spells CSVGDFGYGYTF. CDR3 bases: TGCAGCGTTGGGGACTTCGGCTATGGCTACACCTTC.

This rearrangement joins TRBV6-4 to TRBJ2-2, with D perhaps TRBD2 (5 bases). Trimming pared 2 bases from V and 5 bases from J, leaving 9 bases between. The V gene's germline CDR1 is MRHNA and CDR2 SNTAGT. The CDR3 is 14 residues long. CDR3 sequence: CASSDKGATGELFF. The CDR3 DNA sequence: TGTGCCAGCAGTGACAAGGGAGCGACCGGGGAGCTGTTTTTT.

The chain recombines TRBV19 with TRBJ1-5; TRBD1 matches 9 bases. The trim removed 6 bases at V and 3 bases at J, leaving 6 bases unmatched. Germline V gene lookup returns CDR1 LNHDA and CDR2 SQIVND (reference sequence). The CDR3 sequence is 15 residues long. The DNA of the CDR3 is TGTGCCAGTAGCACGACAGGGGGTGACAATCAGCCCCAGCATTTT. Its translation: CASSTTGGDNQPQHF.

This clone occurred a few times. The chain combines TRBV7-2 with TRBJ2-1; 7 bases fit TRBD2. Germline CDR1 reads SGHTA; CDR2 reads FQGNSA. The CDR3 spans 18 residues. With 2 bases clipped from V and 2 bases from J, the junction kept 12 bases outside the gene matches. The CDR3 nucleotides read TGTGCCAGCAGCTTAACGGGCGGCGGGCTAGCGGCCTACAATGAGCAGTTCTTC. Protein product: CASSLTGGGLAAYNEQFF. Combining the CDR3 with reference TRBV7-2 and TRBJ2-1 gives the whole variable domain GAGVSQSPSNKVTEKGKDVELRCDPISGHTALYWYRQSLGQGLEFLIYFQGNSAPDKSGLPSDRFSAERTGGSVSTLTIQRTQQEDSAVYLCASSLTGGGLAAYNEQFFGPGTRLTVL.

The gene calls are TRBV11-2 and TRBJ2-1; 10 nucleotides match TRBD2. V trimming: 3 bases; J trimming: 6 bases; junction bases outside the gene matches: 2. Per germline, CDR1 SGHAT and CDR2 FQNNGV. The CDR3 contains 14 residues. The CDR3 spells CASSLSGRGNEQFF. The CDR3 DNA reads as TGTGCCAGCAGCTTGAGCGGGAGGGGCAATGAGCAGTTCTTC. Full variable domain (missing parts from reference TRBV11-2 and TRBJ2-1): EAGVAQSPRYKIIEKRQSVAFWCNPISGHATLYWYQQILGQGPKLLIQFQNNGVVDDSQLPKDRFSAERLKGVDSTLKIQPAKLEDSAVYLCASSLSGRGNEQFFGPGTRLTVL.

The chain is built from TRBV5-6 and TRBJ2-7; unclear D gene. V was trimmed by 4 bases and J by 4 bases, leaving 18 bases between them. The germline CDR1 and CDR2 sequences are SGHDT and YYEEEE. This CDR3 has 15 residues. CDR3 residues: CASSPSTVSRYEQYF. The CDR3 DNA follows: TGTGCCAGCAGCCCGTCTACAGTAAGCAGATACGAGCAGTACTTC.

The chain couples TRBV18 to TRBJ1-1, with TRBD1 as a possible D gene (6 bases). V was trimmed by 6 bases and J by 2 bases, leaving 13 bases between them. This CDR3 is 14 amino acids long. CDR1 is KGHSH and CDR2 is LQKENI in the germline V gene. The DNA of the CDR3 is TGTGCCAGCTCGGCGGCCGGGACAAACACTGAAGCTTTCTTT. The encoded protein is CASSAAGTNTEAFF.

V is TRBV11-2 and J is TRBJ2-7; D is uncertain. There are 14 residues in the CDR3. In germline, CDR1 is SGHAT, CDR2 FQNNGV. V lost 0 bases and J lost 4, with 10 bases in between. CDR3 loop: CASSLDPVWYEQYF. The CDR3 DNA reads as TGTGCCAGCAGCTTAGATCCGGTATGGTACGAGCAGTACTTC.

The chain has TRBV15 and TRBJ1-1, with 10 bases aligning to TRBD1. There are 15 residues in the CDR3. V shed 0 bases, J shed 12 bases, and the junction held 10 bases outside the gene matches. Germline CDR1 LNHNV, CDR2 YYDKDF (reference sequence). For the CDR3, the DNA is TGTGCCACCAGCAGAGACACACCGGGACAGGGGATAACTTTCTTT. Amino acids: CATSRDTPGQGITFF.

This clone was counted once. The rearrangement links TRBV6-5 to TRBJ1-2; possible D gene TRBD1, 6 bases. The V gene's germline CDR1 is MNHEY and CDR2 SVGAGI. V was pared by 6 bases and J by 4 bases, with 15 bases between. The CDR3 sequence is 14 residues long. The CDR3 sequence: CASRRTGNFYGYTF. Here the CDR3 DNA reads TGTGCCAGCAGAAGAACAGGGAATTTCTATGGCTACACCTTC.

This sequence joins TRBV19 and TRBJ2-2; perhaps TRBD1 as D (5 bases). The V gene lost 6 bases and the J gene lost 3 bases, with 11 bases spanning the gap. The CDR3 contains 14 residues. Germline CDR1 is LNHDA and CDR2 is SQIVND (reference sequence). The chain's CDR3 is CASSIQGYTGELFF. DNA of the CDR3: TGTGCCAGTAGCATCCAGGGTTACACCGGGGAGCTGTTTTTT.

The chain employs TRBV2 and TRBJ1-3, with TRBD1 identical over 8 bases. The CDR3 is 18 amino acids. V lost 3 bases and J lost 4; bases outside the gene matches: 14. CDR1 and CDR2 (germline): SNHLY, FYNNEI. CDR3 nucleotide sequence: TGTGCCAGCAGTGAGAAAGGGACAGGCTGGCCGTGGGGAAACACCATATATTTT. As protein: CASSEKGTGWPWGNTIYF.

This sequence joins TRBV2 and TRBJ2-3; no firm D call. The V and J ends lost 6 bases and 1 base respectively, with 17 bases between them. The germline CDR1 and CDR2 sequences are SNHLY and FYNNEI. The CDR3 contains 16 residues. CDR3 nucleotides: TGTGCCAGCAGGGTCCCAAGGAGTTTCGGCACAGATACGCAGTATTTT. Translation: CASRVPRSFGTDTQYF.

The gene calls are TRBV6-5 and TRBJ1-1; no clear D gene. With 7 bases removed from V and 5 bases from J, the gap between germline ends came to 14 bases. This CDR3 region has 13 residues. Germline V gives CDR1 MNHEY, CDR2 SVGAGI. In DNA, the CDR3 is TGTGCCAGCACCTCGAAGGGCGGGACTGAAGCTTTCTTT. It yields the protein CASTSKGGTEAFF.

The J gene is TRBJ2-3, the V gene TRBV5-4, with TRBD2 matching over 8 bases. Germline V gene sequence: CDR1 SGHNT, CDR2 YYREEE (reference sequence). This CDR3 is built from 15 residues. Unmatched junction bases numbered 5, after V lost 3 bases and J lost 2 bases. CDR3 residues: CASSYIAGPTDTQYF. Here the CDR3 DNA reads TGTGCCAGCAGCTACATAGCGGGGCCCACAGATACGCAGTATTTT.

J is TRBJ2-5 and V is TRBV3-1 (or the pseudogene TRBV3-2); a weak D match, TRBD2 (6 bases). The V and J ends lost 4 bases and 2 bases respectively, with 11 bases between them. This CDR3 is 14 amino acids long. Germline-derived CDR1 and CDR2 are LGHDT and YNNKEL (reference sequence). CDR3 DNA: TGTGCCAGCAGCCGCCTCAGCGGGCAAGAGACCCAGTACTTC. Translated, it gives CASSRLSGQETQYF.

The chain recombines TRBV5-6 with TRBJ2-1, with TRBD1 as a possible D gene (6 bases). Germline lookup yields CDR1 SGHDT and CDR2 YYEEEE. The V end was cut by 4 bases, the J end by 9 bases, with 14 bases between. The CDR3 loop spans 13 amino acids. The CDR3 coding sequence is TGTGCCAGCAGCCGTCAGGGGTCGGGTGAGCAGTTCTTC. Translating gives CASSRQGSGEQFF.

J is TRBJ1-2 and V is TRBV3-1 (or the pseudogene TRBV3-2), with 8 bases that match TRBD1. There are 14 residues in the CDR3. Germline CDR1 reads LGHDT; CDR2 reads YNNKEL (reference sequence). Trimming at V came to 2 bases and at J to 6 bases, leaving 5 bases not matched to a gene. The CDR3 here is CASSQTSGGDGYTF. The CDR3, as DNA: TGTGCCAGCAGCCAAACTTCAGGGGGCGATGGCTACACCTTC.

V is TRBV5-1 and J is TRBJ1-1; D may be TRBD1 (5 bases). The germline V gene encodes CDR1 SGHRS and CDR2 YFSETQ. The CDR3 loop spans 15 amino acids. Trimming removed 0 bases at V and 7 bases at J, with 16 bases between. The CDR3 loop reads CASSLALGERGEAFF. In DNA, the CDR3 is TGCGCCAGCAGCTTGGCCTTGGGGGAGCGGGGTGAAGCTTTCTTT.

The J gene is TRBJ2-7, the V gene TRBV7-6; the D gene is possibly TRBD1 (6 bases). V shed 3 bases and J shed 0 bases, with 9 bases lying between them. The CDR3 has 14 residues. From germline, CDR1 is SGHVS and CDR2 FNYEAQ. This CDR3 reads CASSFGDNSYEQYF. The CDR3 nucleotides are TGTGCCAGCAGCTTTGGGGACAACTCCTACGAGCAGTACTTC.

This rearrangement joins TRBV5-8 to TRBJ2-2, with D tentatively TRBD2 (6 bases). Germline CDR1 reads SGHTS; CDR2 reads YDEGEE. The CDR3 is 16 residues long. The V and J ends lost 4 bases and 3 bases respectively, with 16 bases between them. The CDR3 coding sequence is TGTGCCAGCAGCCTCCCGACTGGGACTGACACCGGGGAGCTGTTTTTT. Residues: CASSLPTGTDTGELFF.

The chain has TRBV5-6 and TRBJ2-1; 7 bases are a match to TRBD2. Germline V gene sequence: CDR1 SGHDT, CDR2 YYEEEE. V trimming: 1 base; J trimming: 8 bases; junction bases outside the gene matches: 3. CDR3 size: 13 residues. The CDR3 spells CASSLSRGDEQFF. The CDR3 nucleotides are TGTGCCAGCAGCTTGAGTCGGGGGGATGAGCAGTTCTTC.

The rearrangement links TRBV11-2 to TRBJ2-1; D gene unclear. Germline assignment: CDR1 SGHAT and CDR2 FQNNGV. The CDR3 is made up of 13 amino acids. V gave up 5 bases and J gave up 4 bases, with 9 bases separating them. DNA for the CDR3: TGTGCCAGCAGCGCAGAACTATACAATGAGCAGTTCTTC. This sequence encodes CASSAELYNEQFF.

This clone was seen only once. The chain recombines TRBV10-3 with TRBJ2-5, with 10 bases fitting TRBD1. V dropped 8 bases and J dropped 2; count of bases not matched to a gene: 5. The CDR3 covers 14 residues. In germline, CDR1 is ENHRY, CDR2 SYGVKD. CDR3 residues: CAIASDRGQETQYF. The CDR3 nucleotides read TGTGCCATCGCCTCGGACAGGGGGCAAGAGACCCAGTACTTC.

The gene calls are TRBV5-1 and TRBJ2-3; TRBD1 aligns across 9 bases. With V trimmed by 3 bases and J by 4 bases, 9 bases remained unmatched. Germline V gene data show CDR1 as SGHRS and CDR2 as YFSETQ. This CDR3 region has 16 residues. The CDR3 nucleotides read TGCGCCAGCAGCTACGGCGGGACAGGGCAATCAGATACGCAGTATTTT. It yields the protein CASSYGGTGQSDTQYF. The full variable domain, its missing parts supplied by reference TRBV5-1 and TRBJ2-3, is KAGVTQTPRYLIKTRGQQVTLSCSPISGHRSVSWYQQTPGQGLQFLFEYFSETQRNKGNFPGRFSGRQFSNSRSEMNVSTLELGDSALYLCASSYGGTGQSDTQYFGPGTRLTVL.

V gene TRBV7-8 combines with J gene TRBJ2-7, with 7 bases identical to TRBD2. This CDR3 spans 14 amino acids. CDR1 is SGHVS and CDR2 is FQNEAQ in the germline V gene. V was pared by 3 bases and J by 0 bases, with 2 bases of the junction left unmatched. DNA of the CDR3: TGTGCCAGCAGCTTTGGCGGGAGCTCCTACGAGCAGTACTTC. Translated: CASSFGGSSYEQYF.

This clone was seen only a few times. The rearrangement links TRBV2 to TRBJ1-5; D uncertain. Per the germline V gene, CDR1 is SNHLY and CDR2 is FYNNEI. The CDR3 sequence is 12 residues long. V was cut by 5 bases and J by 10 bases, with 12 bases left in between. CDR3 amino acids: CASSRRISPQHF. The CDR3, as DNA: TGTGCCAGCAGTCGCAGGATCAGCCCCCAGCATTTT.

The chain is built from TRBV19 and TRBJ1-5; a possible D gene is TRBD1 (5 bases). This CDR3 is built from 14 residues. Germline V gene sequence: CDR1 LNHDA, CDR2 SQIVND (reference sequence). The ends were cut back, 6 bases at V and 7 bases at J, with 16 bases in the middle. The CDR3 loop is CASREGAAQQPQHF. Here the CDR3 DNA reads TGTGCCAGTAGAGAAGGGGCGGCTCAACAGCCCCAGCATTTT. Using reference TRBV19 and TRBJ1-5 for the parts outside the CDR3, the full variable domain is DGGITQSPKYLFRKEGQNVTLSCEQNLNHDAMYWYRQDPGQGLRLIYYSQIVNDFQKGDIAEGYSVSREKKESFPLTVTSAQKNPTAFYLCASREGAAQQPQHFGDGTRLSIL.